The 7 T cell receptor beta chains in this list originate from one sample, sequenced in a study of regulatory T cells in long-lasting Graves disease. The sample's time point: newly diagnosed GD, antithyroid drugs for less than 3 months. Generation of the TCR library employed RNA extracted from PBMCs. Construction of the TCR beta libraries employed iRepertoire HTBI primers in conjunction with Arm-PCR of CDR3 regions. TCRdb redid the calling of the multiplex PCR reads with MiXCR, one entry per CDR3 protein. The table lists more than 300,000 distinct CDR3 sequences, roughly 15% of them singletons. Source: peripheral blood mononuclear cells (PBMCs), taken at new diagnosis, from a patient treated with antithyroid drugs. Receptors were obtained from a female donor with Graves disease.

This clonotype was counted ten times or more. The CDR3 DNA reads TGTGCCAGCAGTTTACGGGAGGGCCAGTACGAGCAGTACTTC. Translation: CASSLREGQYEQYF. The rearrangement links TRBV27 to TRBJ2-7; 8 positions match TRBD2. In germline, CDR1 is MNHEY, CDR2 SMNVEV (reference sequence). The V gene end was trimmed by 2 bases and the J gene end by 4 bases; junction bases not matched to a gene: 4. This CDR3 is 14 amino acids long.

This clonotype was recorded many times. The V and J genes are TRBV3-1 and TRBJ1-1; D is undetermined. CDR1 is LGHDT, CDR2 YNNKEL, per germline (reference sequence). Deletions cut 3 bases from V and 8 bases from J, with 10 bases between. This CDR3 is built from 12 residues. The CDR3 region has the DNA TGTGCCAGCAGCCAGGTCCGTACCGAAGCTTTCTTT. It translates to CASSQVRTEAFF.

Worth noting for this clonotype: The likely explanation is a read error, given a far larger clone one base away. The chain joins TRBV28 to TRBJ2-3, with 10 bases that match TRBD1. The J call may be in error: the DNA end matches TRBJ2-5 better. Germline CDR1 is MDHEN and CDR2 is SYDVKM. The CDR3 sequence is 16 residues long. CDR3 in DNA: TGTGCCAGCAGCTCCGTTCGACAGGGGGCCCCTGTGACCCAGTACTTC. This sequence encodes CASSSVRQGAPVTQYF.

The genes are TRBV4-1 and TRBJ2-4; 12 nucleotides agree with TRBD2. Per germline, CDR1 MGHRA and CDR2 YSYEKL. The trim removed 4 bases at V and 11 bases at J, leaving 3 bases unmatched. This CDR3 is built from 13 residues. CDR3 in DNA: TGCGCCAGCAGCCCGGGACTAGCGGGTCTTCAGTACTTC. This codes for CASSPGLAGLQYF.

The J gene is TRBJ1-4, the V gene TRBV4-2; D unclear. This CDR3 region has 17 residues. Trimming cost V 0 bases and J 3 bases, with 14 bases left between them. Germline CDR1 reads LGHNA; CDR2 reads YNFKEQ. The CDR3 DNA reads as TGTGCCAGCAGCCAAGATAGTACAGTGAGTGCTAATGAAAAACTGTTTTTT. Amino acids: CASSQDSTVSANEKLFF.

Comment on this clonotype: Just one base apart from a much larger clone, this may be a read error. This chain links TRBV7-9 with TRBJ2-3, with TRBD1 as a possible D gene (5 bases). V was pared by 2 bases and J by 1 base, with 7 bases between. Per germline, CDR1 SEHNR and CDR2 FQNEAQ (reference sequence). The CDR3 covers 14 residues. The CDR3, as DNA: TGTGCCAGCAGCTTATCACAGGGCACAGATACGCAGTATTTT. Amino acids: CASSLSQGTDTQYF. The full variable domain, in which reference TRBV7-9 and TRBJ2-3 provide the parts outside the CDR3, is DTGVSQNPRHKITKRGQNVTFRCDPISEHNRLYWYRQTLGQGPEFLTYFQNEAQLEKSRLLSDRFSAERPKGSFSTLEIQRTEQGDSAMYLCASSLSQGTDTQYFGPGTRLTVL.

This clonotype has at least ten counts. This sequence joins TRBV27 and TRBJ2-7; TRBD1 matches 10 bases. V lost 5 bases and J lost 2; bases outside the gene matches: 6. Germline CDR1 and CDR2: MNHEY and SMNVEV (reference sequence). This CDR3 spans 15 amino acids. CDR3 protein: CASSLGTGDTYEQYF. CDR3 in DNA: TGTGCCAGCAGTCTCGGGACAGGGGATACCTACGAGCAGTACTTC.